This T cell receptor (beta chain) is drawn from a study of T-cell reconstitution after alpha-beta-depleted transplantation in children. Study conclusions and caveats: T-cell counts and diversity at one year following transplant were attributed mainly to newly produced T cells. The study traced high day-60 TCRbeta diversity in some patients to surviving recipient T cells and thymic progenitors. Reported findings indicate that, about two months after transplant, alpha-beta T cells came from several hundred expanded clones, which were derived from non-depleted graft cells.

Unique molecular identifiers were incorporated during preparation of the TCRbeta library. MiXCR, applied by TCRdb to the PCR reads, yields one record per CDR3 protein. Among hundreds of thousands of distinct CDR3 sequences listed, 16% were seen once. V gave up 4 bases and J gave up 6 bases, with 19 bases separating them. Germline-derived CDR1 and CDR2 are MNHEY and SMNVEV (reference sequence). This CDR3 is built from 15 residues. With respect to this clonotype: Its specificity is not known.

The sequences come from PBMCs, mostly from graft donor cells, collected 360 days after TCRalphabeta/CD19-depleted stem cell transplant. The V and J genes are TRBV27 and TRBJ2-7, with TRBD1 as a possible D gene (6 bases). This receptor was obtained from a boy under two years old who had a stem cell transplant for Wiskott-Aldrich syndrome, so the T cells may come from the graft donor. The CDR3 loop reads CASSSLRDIKSEQYF. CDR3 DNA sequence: TGTGCCAGCAGTTCGCTCCGGGACATAAAAAGCGAGCAGTACTTC.